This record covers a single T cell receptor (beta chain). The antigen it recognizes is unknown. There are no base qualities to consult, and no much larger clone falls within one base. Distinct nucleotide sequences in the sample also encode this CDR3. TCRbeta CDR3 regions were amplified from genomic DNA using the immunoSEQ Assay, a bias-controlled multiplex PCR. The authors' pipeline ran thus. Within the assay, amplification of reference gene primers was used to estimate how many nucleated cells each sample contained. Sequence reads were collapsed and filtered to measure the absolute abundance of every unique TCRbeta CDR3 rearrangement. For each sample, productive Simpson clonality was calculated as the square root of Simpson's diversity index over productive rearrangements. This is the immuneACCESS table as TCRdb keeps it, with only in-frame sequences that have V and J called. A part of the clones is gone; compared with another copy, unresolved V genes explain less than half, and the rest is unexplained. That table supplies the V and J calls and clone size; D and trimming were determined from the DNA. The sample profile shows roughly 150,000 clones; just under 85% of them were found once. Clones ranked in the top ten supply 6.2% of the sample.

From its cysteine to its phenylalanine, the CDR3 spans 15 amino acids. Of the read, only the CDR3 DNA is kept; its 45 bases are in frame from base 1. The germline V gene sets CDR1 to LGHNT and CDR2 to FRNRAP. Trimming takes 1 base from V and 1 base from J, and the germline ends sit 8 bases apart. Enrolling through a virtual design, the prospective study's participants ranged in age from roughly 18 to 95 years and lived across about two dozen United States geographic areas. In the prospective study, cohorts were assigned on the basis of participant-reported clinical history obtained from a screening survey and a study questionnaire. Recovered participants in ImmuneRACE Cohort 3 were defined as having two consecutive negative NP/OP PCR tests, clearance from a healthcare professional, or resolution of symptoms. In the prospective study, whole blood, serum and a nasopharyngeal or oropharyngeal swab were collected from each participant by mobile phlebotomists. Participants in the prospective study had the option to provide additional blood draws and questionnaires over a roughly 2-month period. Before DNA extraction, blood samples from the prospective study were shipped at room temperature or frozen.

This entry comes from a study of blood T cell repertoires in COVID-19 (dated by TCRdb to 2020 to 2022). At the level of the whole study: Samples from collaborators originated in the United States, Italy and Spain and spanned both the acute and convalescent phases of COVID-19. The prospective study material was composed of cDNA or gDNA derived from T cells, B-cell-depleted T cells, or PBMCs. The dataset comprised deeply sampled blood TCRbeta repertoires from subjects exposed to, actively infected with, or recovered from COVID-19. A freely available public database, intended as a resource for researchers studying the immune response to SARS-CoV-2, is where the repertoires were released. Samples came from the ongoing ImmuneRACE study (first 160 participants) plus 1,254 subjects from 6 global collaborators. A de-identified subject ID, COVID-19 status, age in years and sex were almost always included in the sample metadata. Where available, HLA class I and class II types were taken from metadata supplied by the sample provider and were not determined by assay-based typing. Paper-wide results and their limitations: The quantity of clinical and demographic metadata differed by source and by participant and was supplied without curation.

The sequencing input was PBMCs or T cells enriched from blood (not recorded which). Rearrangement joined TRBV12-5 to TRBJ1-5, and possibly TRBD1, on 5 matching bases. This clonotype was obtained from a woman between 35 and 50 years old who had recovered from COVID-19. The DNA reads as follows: TGTGCTAGTGGTTTGGAAGGGGTAAGCAATCAGCCCCAGCATTTT. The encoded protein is CASGLEGVSNQPQHF.